This is a list of T cell receptor beta chains from one sample in a study of CD8 T cells in ankylosing spondylitis. MiXCR, applied by TCRdb to the 5' RACE reads, yields one record per CDR3 protein. This sample has hundreds of thousands of distinct CDR3 sequences, with roughly 25% found just once. Sample: blood, either unsorted or a sorted T cell fraction (not recorded which). The source is a male donor with ankylosing spondylitis or in good health (not recorded which). CDR3s include the opening cysteine and the closing phenylalanine or tryptophan. D genes are given only for firm matches. The listing skips clone size in some rows; elsewhere it reads once, few, many or a size class.

v_gene: TRBV5-1; d_gene: NA; abundance: many; j_gene: TRBJ2-4; CDR3aa: CASSFTDGSVDIQYF; CDR3nt: TGCGCCAGCAGCTTTACGGACGGCTCTGTGGACATTCAGTACTTC
v_gene: TRBV5-1; d_gene: NA; abundance: many; j_gene: TRBJ1-1; CDR3aa: CASSVGDGGTEAFF; CDR3nt: TGCGCCAGCAGCGTGGGGGACGGGGGGACTGAAGCTTTCTTT
v_gene: TRBV3-1; d_gene: NA; abundance: many; j_gene: TRBJ2-2; CDR3aa: CASSQVIATGELFF; CDR3nt: TGTGCCAGCAGCCAAGTCATCGCCACCGGGGAGCTGTTTTTT
v_gene: TRBV29-1; d_gene: NA; abundance: NA; j_gene: TRBJ2-2; CDR3aa: CSAQPADRTTWAGELFF; CDR3nt: TGCAGCGCCCAACCCGCGGACAGAACTACATGGGCCGGGGAGCTGTTTTTT
v_gene: TRBV29-1; d_gene: NA; abundance: NA; j_gene: TRBJ2-2; CDR3aa: CSVSKDTGELFF; CDR3nt: TGCAGCGTTTCAAAGGACACCGGGGAGCTGTTTTTT
v_gene: TRBV6-2/TRBV6-3; d_gene: TRBD2; abundance: many; j_gene: TRBJ2-7; CDR3aa: CATKTSGSFYEQYF; CDR3nt: TGTGCCACCAAGACTAGCGGGAGTTTCTACGAGCAGTACTTC
v_gene: TRBV20-1; d_gene: NA; abundance: NA; j_gene: TRBJ1-3; CDR3aa: CSATGLRGNTIYF; CDR3nt: TGCAGTGCCACTGGGTTGAGGGGAAACACCATATATTTT
v_gene: TRBV10-1; d_gene: NA; abundance: NA; j_gene: TRBJ2-5; CDR3aa: CASSEEGKGQETQYF; CDR3nt: TGCGCCAGCAGTGAAGAGGGGAAGGGCCAAGAGACCCAGTACTTC
v_gene: TRBV6-2/TRBV6-3; d_gene: TRBD2; abundance: many; j_gene: TRBJ2-1; CDR3aa: CASTAGTSGSSYNEQFF; CDR3nt: TGTGCCAGCACTGCCGGGACTAGCGGGAGCTCCTACAATGAGCAGTTCTTC
v_gene: TRBV28; d_gene: TRBD1; abundance: many; j_gene: TRBJ1-2; CDR3aa: CASAITGQGLQSGYTF; CDR3nt: TGTGCCAGCGCGATAACGGGACAGGGGCTACAGTCCGGCTACACCTTC
v_gene: TRBV3-1; d_gene: TRBD2; abundance: many; j_gene: TRBJ2-1; CDR3aa: CASSQVWTSGSPVYNEQFF; CDR3nt: TGTGCCAGCAGCCAAGTATGGACTAGCGGGTCCCCGGTATACAATGAGCAGTTCTTC
v_gene: TRBV20-1; d_gene: NA; abundance: NA; j_gene: TRBJ1-5; CDR3aa: CSARRALGGIGNQPQHF; CDR3nt: TGCAGTGCTAGAAGGGCTTTAGGGGGTATTGGCAATCAGCCCCAGCATTTT
v_gene: TRBV5-1; d_gene: NA; abundance: NA; j_gene: TRBJ2-3; CDR3aa: CASSLDGATDTDTQYF; CDR3nt: TGCGCCAGCAGCTTGGACGGAGCAACAGACACAGATACGCAGTATTTT
v_gene: TRBV5-1; d_gene: NA; abundance: few; j_gene: TRBJ2-7; CDR3aa: CASSLFSSYEQYF; CDR3nt: TGCGCCAGCAGCTTGTTCAGCTCCTACGAGCAGTACTTC
v_gene: TRBV10-3; d_gene: NA; abundance: many; j_gene: TRBJ2-7; CDR3aa: CAISDVRDSPTF; CDR3nt: TGTGCCATCAGTGATGTTCGAGACAGTCCTACCTTC
v_gene: TRBV3-1; d_gene: TRBD1; abundance: many; j_gene: TRBJ1-6; CDR3aa: CASSPPRTGGSSYNSPLHF; CDR3nt: TGTGCCAGCAGCCCGCCCCGGACAGGGGGGAGCTCCTATAATTCACCCCTCCACTTT
v_gene: TRBV10-3; d_gene: TRBD1; abundance: NA; j_gene: TRBJ2-5; CDR3aa: CAISESGGTGGTKTQYF; CDR3nt: TGTGCCATCAGTGAGAGCGGGGGGACAGGGGGTACAAAGACCCAGTACTTC
v_gene: TRBV7-8; d_gene: NA; abundance: many; j_gene: TRBJ1-1; CDR3aa: CASSLGTYEAFF; CDR3nt: TGTGCCAGCAGCCTCGGGACTTATGAAGCTTTCTTT
v_gene: TRBV5-1; d_gene: TRBD2; abundance: many; j_gene: TRBJ2-3; CDR3aa: CASRRSTSFADTQYF; CDR3nt: TGCGCCAGCAGACGTTCGACTAGCTTCGCAGATACGCAGTATTTT
v_gene: TRBV6-2/TRBV6-3; d_gene: NA; abundance: NA; j_gene: TRBJ2-7; CDR3aa: CASSYYAASYEQYF; CDR3nt: TGTGCCAGCAGTTATTATGCAGCCTCCTACGAGCAGTACTTC
v_gene: TRBV20-1; d_gene: TRBD1; abundance: once; j_gene: TRBJ1-5; CDR3aa: CSARSQGAAQPQHF; CDR3nt: TGCAGTGCTAGAAGTCAGGGGGCTGCTCAGCCCCAGCATTTT
v_gene: TRBV7-2; d_gene: NA; abundance: NA; j_gene: TRBJ2-7; CDR3aa: CASSPDGGDTYEQYF; CDR3nt: TGTGCCAGCAGCCCTGATGGCGGGGACACCTACGAGCAGTACTTC
v_gene: TRBV14; d_gene: TRBD1; abundance: many; j_gene: TRBJ2-1; CDR3aa: CASSQDLTGGFANEQFF; CDR3nt: TGTGCCAGCAGCCAAGATCTTACAGGGGGCTTTGCAAATGAGCAGTTCTTC
v_gene: TRBV10-2; d_gene: NA; abundance: NA; j_gene: TRBJ1-1; CDR3aa: CASSPRALNTEAFF; CDR3nt: TGCGCCAGCAGCCCCCGGGCTCTGAACACTGAAGCTTTCTTT
v_gene: TRBV12-3/TRBV12-4; d_gene: NA; abundance: many; j_gene: TRBJ2-7; CDR3aa: CASSLRDTTYEQYF; CDR3nt: TGTGCCAGCAGTTTAAGGGACACCACCTACGAGCAGTACTTC
v_gene: TRBV12-5; d_gene: NA; abundance: few; j_gene: TRBJ2-3; CDR3aa: CASAMGGSDTQYF; CDR3nt: TGTGCTAGTGCCATGGGCGGATCAGATACGCAGTATTTT
v_gene: TRBV20-1; d_gene: NA; abundance: NA; j_gene: TRBJ2-7; CDR3aa: CSAEGQSSYEQYF; CDR3nt: TGCAGTGCTGAAGGACAGTCCTCCTACGAGCAGTACTTC
v_gene: TRBV20-1; d_gene: NA; abundance: few; j_gene: TRBJ2-1; CDR3aa: CSASGGANNEQFF; CDR3nt: TGCAGTGCTAGTGGGGGAGCGAACAATGAGCAGTTCTTC
v_gene: TRBV9; d_gene: TRBD1; abundance: many; j_gene: TRBJ2-7; CDR3aa: CASARGQGRYYEQYF; CDR3nt: TGTGCCAGCGCGAGGGGACAGGGAAGGTACTACGAGCAGTACTTC
v_gene: TRBV11-2; d_gene: NA; abundance: many; j_gene: TRBJ1-1; CDR3aa: CASSPTTSGWLTEAFF; CDR3nt: TGTGCCAGCAGCCCCACGACGTCAGGGTGGCTCACTGAAGCTTTCTTT
v_gene: TRBV20-1; d_gene: NA; abundance: many; j_gene: TRBJ2-1; CDR3aa: CSARGTAYNEQFF; CDR3nt: TGCAGTGCTCGCGGGACTGCCTACAATGAGCAGTTCTTC
v_gene: TRBV29-1; d_gene: TRBD2; abundance: NA; j_gene: TRBJ2-5; CDR3aa: CSVQREGRRETQYF; CDR3nt: TGCAGCGTTCAGCGGGAGGGCCGACGAGAGACCCAGTACTTC
v_gene: TRBV20-1; d_gene: NA; abundance: NA; j_gene: TRBJ2-1; CDR3aa: CSARETSREQFF; CDR3nt: TGCAGTGCTAGAGAGACTAGTCGGGAGCAGTTCTTC
v_gene: TRBV29-1; d_gene: TRBD1; abundance: NA; j_gene: TRBJ1-2; CDR3aa: CSGATGTGASYGYTF; CDR3nt: TGCAGCGGCGCGACCGGGACAGGGGCGAGCTATGGCTACACCTTC
v_gene: TRBV4-1; d_gene: NA; abundance: many; j_gene: TRBJ2-3; CDR3aa: CASSQEAYPTDTQYF; CDR3nt: TGCGCCAGCAGCCAAGAGGCCTACCCCACAGATACGCAGTATTTT
v_gene: TRBV5-1; d_gene: NA; abundance: few; j_gene: TRBJ2-7; CDR3aa: CASSLDRRAYEQYF; CDR3nt: TGCGCCAGCAGCTTGGACCGCCGGGCCTACGAGCAGTACTTC
v_gene: TRBV2; d_gene: NA; abundance: many; j_gene: TRBJ2-2; CDR3aa: CASSEILGSTGELFF; CDR3nt: TGTGCCAGCAGTGAAATTTTGGGATCCACCGGGGAGCTGTTTTTT
v_gene: TRBV20-1; d_gene: TRBD2; abundance: NA; j_gene: TRBJ2-3; CDR3aa: CSASGLAVTSTDTQYF; CDR3nt: TGCAGTGCTAGCGGGCTAGCGGTAACCAGCACAGATACGCAGTATTTT
v_gene: TRBV29-1; d_gene: NA; abundance: NA; j_gene: TRBJ1-1; CDR3aa: CSVGQAEAFF; CDR3nt: TGCAGCGTTGGACAGGCTGAAGCTTTCTTT
v_gene: TRBV10-3; d_gene: NA; abundance: many; j_gene: TRBJ2-6; CDR3aa: CAISESQGFGANVLTF; CDR3nt: TGTGCCATCAGTGAGTCCCAGGGGTTCGGGGCCAACGTCCTGACTTTC
v_gene: TRBV24-1; d_gene: NA; abundance: many; j_gene: TRBJ2-5; CDR3aa: CATSDATRSSVETQYF; CDR3nt: TGTGCCACCAGTGATGCGACTAGGTCAAGTGTGGAGACCCAGTACTTC
v_gene: TRBV2; d_gene: TRBD2; abundance: many; j_gene: TRBJ2-2; CDR3aa: CASNGLAGAGTGELFF; CDR3nt: TGTGCCAGCAACGGACTAGCGGGAGCGGGAACCGGGGAGCTGTTTTTT
v_gene: TRBV11-2; d_gene: TRBD2; abundance: NA; j_gene: TRBJ2-3; CDR3aa: CASSLRSSGSQRGTDTQYF; CDR3nt: TGTGCCAGCAGCTTAAGGTCTAGCGGGAGCCAGAGAGGGACAGATACGCAGTATTTT
v_gene: TRBV20-1; d_gene: NA; abundance: many; j_gene: TRBJ1-5; CDR3aa: CSASEQEPQPQHF; CDR3nt: TGCAGTGCTAGCGAGCAGGAACCTCAGCCCCAGCATTTT
v_gene: TRBV6-5; d_gene: NA; abundance: many; j_gene: TRBJ1-4; CDR3aa: CASSYMRQAVGPNEKLFF; CDR3nt: TGTGCCAGCAGTTACATGAGGCAGGCGGTGGGCCCTAATGAAAAACTGTTTTTT
v_gene: TRBV21-1; d_gene: NA; abundance: many; j_gene: TRBJ2-5; CDR3aa: CASSRDRGIQETQYF; CDR3nt: TGTGCCAGCAGCCGGGACAGGGGGATTCAAGAGACCCAGTACTTC
v_gene: TRBV12-3/TRBV12-4; d_gene: NA; abundance: many; j_gene: TRBJ2-7; CDR3aa: CASSLPGRVRAYF; CDR3nt: TGTGCCAGCAGTTTGCCGGGGCGGGTCAGGGCCTACTTC
v_gene: TRBV5-1; d_gene: NA; abundance: many; j_gene: TRBJ2-3; CDR3aa: CASSLVGDTQYF; CDR3nt: TGCGCCAGCAGCTTGGTCGGGGATACGCAGTATTTT
v_gene: TRBV29-1; d_gene: NA; abundance: many; j_gene: TRBJ2-3; CDR3aa: CSADYTDTQYF; CDR3nt: TGCAGCGCGGACTACACAGATACGCAGTATTTT
v_gene: TRBV12-5; d_gene: TRBD2; abundance: NA; j_gene: TRBJ2-1; CDR3aa: CASGLGGLGAGEQFF; CDR3nt: TGTGCTAGTGGTTTGGGGGGACTAGGAGCGGGTGAGCAGTTCTTC
v_gene: TRBV7-3; d_gene: NA; abundance: NA; j_gene: TRBJ1-1; CDR3aa: CASSPGRGNTEAFF; CDR3nt: TGTGCCAGCAGCCCCGGGCGGGGGAACACTGAAGCTTTCTTT
v_gene: TRBV29-1; d_gene: NA; abundance: NA; j_gene: TRBJ2-2; CDR3aa: CSVDPGMTGELFF; CDR3nt: TGCAGCGTTGACCCAGGAATGACCGGGGAGCTGTTTTTT
v_gene: TRBV10-3; d_gene: NA; abundance: NA; j_gene: TRBJ2-7; CDR3aa: CAISELGRKPSEYEQYF; CDR3nt: TGTGCCATCAGTGAGTTAGGACGAAAACCGTCCGAGTACGAGCAGTACTTC